One sample yielded the 21 T cell receptor beta chains listed below, sequenced in a study of response to subunit inactivated influenza vaccine. In TCRdb, the RT-PCR reads were re-called with MiXCR into one record per CDR3 protein. Of under 200,000 distinct CDR3 sequences listed, about 10% were seen once; the top ten hold roughly a third. Sequencing was performed on CD8+ T cells sorted from PBMCs, taken roughly 24 months after vaccination. These receptors came from a man aged 50-75 years who received an inactivated influenza vaccine.

The chain joins TRBV20-1 to TRBJ1-1; 7 bases line up with TRBD1. J lost 8 bases, V lost 3 bases, and 12 bases had no gene match. This CDR3 spans 14 amino acids. From germline, CDR1 is DFQATT and CDR2 SNEGSKA (reference sequence). The DNA for the CDR3 is TGCAGTGCTAGGGACTGGGGACAGCCGGCCGAAGCTTTCTTT. Translation gives CSARDWGQPAEAFF.

The table lists this clonotype with a few counts. As DNA, the CDR3 is TGTGCCAGCAGTGAAGCGTGGAGTCCGGAGGAGCAGTACTTC. Its translation: CASSEAWSPEEQYF. J is TRBJ2-7 and V is TRBV6-1; D is ambiguous. Germline CDR1 MNHNS, CDR2 SASEGT. Trimming pared 0 bases from V and 7 bases from J, leaving 13 bases between. The CDR3 extends over 14 amino acids.

V is TRBV20-1 and J is TRBJ2-7, with TRBD2 matching over 8 bases. CDR3 size: 14 residues. From germline, CDR1 is DFQATT and CDR2 SNEGSKA (reference sequence). V shed 6 bases, J shed 0 bases, and the junction held 7 bases outside the gene matches. The DNA for the CDR3 is TGCAGTGCAGATGAACTAGCGGACTCCTACGAGCAGTACTTC. Protein product: CSADELADSYEQYF.

This chain joins TRBV20-1 and TRBJ2-1; weak D call: TRBD1 (6 bases). In germline, CDR1 is DFQATT, CDR2 SNEGSKA (reference sequence). The CDR3 covers 14 residues. V dropped 4 bases and J dropped 4 bases, with 14 bases sitting between them. The DNA for the CDR3 is TGCAGTGCTACCACAGGGAAAATATACAATGAGCAGTTCTTC. This gives the protein CSATTGKIYNEQFF.

The J gene is TRBJ2-1, the V gene TRBV20-1; D might be TRBD2 (7 bases). CDR3 length: 14 amino acids. Germline V lookup: CDR1 DFQATT, CDR2 SNEGSKA (reference sequence). This CDR3 is CSHRGGGQHNEQFF. The CDR3 nucleotides read TGCAGCCATCGGGGCGGGGGCCAGCACAATGAGCAGTTCTTC.

This clonotype was counted between two and nine times. The chain couples TRBV28 to TRBJ2-1; D is perhaps TRBD2 (6 bases). The CDR3 contains 15 residues. Germline loops: CDR1 MDHEN, CDR2 SYDVKM. The germline V and J ends were trimmed by 5 bases and 14 bases, with 25 bases remaining between them. The DNA for the CDR3 is TGTGCCAGCAGTAGACCGGGACTCACACCCTTTTTGGAGTTCTTC. The encoded protein is CASSRPGLTPFLEFF.

This clonotype was observed a handful of times. The CDR3 sequence: CASSVTSNTGELFF. The DNA for the CDR3 is TGTGCCAGCAGTGTGACCTCTAACACCGGGGAGCTGTTTTTT. The chain carries TRBV28 and TRBJ2-2; the D is unclear. Germline CDR1 is MDHEN and CDR2 is SYDVKM. The CDR3 runs to 14 residues. Trimming pared 5 bases from V and 2 bases from J, leaving 9 bases between. Together with reference TRBV28 and TRBJ2-2, the CDR3 gives the full variable domain: DVKVTQSSRYLVKRTGEKVFLECVQDMDHENMFWYRQDPGLGLRLIYFSYDVKMKEKGDIPEGYSVSREKKERFSLILESASTNQTSMYLCASSVTSNTGELFFGEGSRLTVL.

V and J are TRBV27 and TRBJ2-2, with D possibly matching TRBD2 (5 bases). Per the germline V gene, CDR1 is MNHEY and CDR2 is SMNVEV (reference sequence). V lost 5 bases and J lost 2, with 15 bases in between. The length of the CDR3 is 16 residues. This chain's CDR3 is CASSEGRLQNTGELFF. In nucleotides, the CDR3 is TGTGCCAGCAGTGAGGGTCGACTACAAAACACCGGGGAGCTGTTTTTT.

This clonotype was observed at least ten times. This rearrangement joins TRBV7-6 to TRBJ1-1; D remains unclear. V was trimmed by 5 bases and J by 1 base, leaving 8 bases between them. Germline V gene lookup returns CDR1 SGHVS and CDR2 FNYEAQ. This CDR3 comprises 13 residues. In DNA form, the CDR3 reads TGTGCCAGCAGCCAGTTCAGGAACACTGAAGCTTTCTTT. This codes for CASSQFRNTEAFF. Using reference TRBV7-6 and TRBJ1-1 for the parts outside the CDR3, the full variable domain is GAGVSQSPRYKVTKRGQDVALRCDPISGHVSLYWYRQALGQGPEFLTYFNYEAQQDKSGLPNDRFSAERPEGSISTLTIQRTEQRDSAMYRCASSQFRNTEAFFGQGTRLTVV.

This clonotype was seen more than once but under ten times. The CDR3 DNA reads TGCAGTGCTGGCGGGCTGTTTTTT. Translation gives CSAGGLFF. V gene TRBV20-1 combines with J gene TRBJ1-4, with D unresolved. The CDR3 loop spans 8 amino acids. Germline lookup yields CDR1 DFQATT and CDR2 SNEGSKA (reference sequence). The V gene lost 5 bases and the J gene lost 14 bases, with 6 bases spanning the gap.

This clonotype came up a few times. V is TRBV6-2 or TRBV6-3 and J is TRBJ2-1; D is uncertain. The CDR3 extends over 16 amino acids. Germline V gene data show CDR1 as MNHEY and CDR2 as SVGEGT. The V end was cut by 4 bases, the J end by 0 bases, with 13 bases between. The DNA of the CDR3 is TGTGCCAGCAGTTCTCCCCAGGTCCCCTCCTACAATGAGCAGTTCTTC. As protein: CASSSPQVPSYNEQFF.

This clonotype was seen many times. The chain links TRBV4-3 to TRBJ2-1, with 8 positions matching TRBD2. CDR3 length: 15 residues. The V gene end was trimmed by 0 bases and the J gene end by 4 bases; junction bases not matched to a gene: 2. Germline V gene lookup returns CDR1 LGHNA and CDR2 YSLEER. CDR3 in DNA: TGCGCCAGCAGCCAAGATTCGGGGGGGTACAATGAGCAGTTCTTC. Its protein product is CASSQDSGGYNEQFF.

This clonotype was seen more than once but under ten times. The chain uses TRBV4-3 and TRBJ2-1; 7 bases agree with TRBD2. CDR3 length: 16 residues. CDR1 is LGHNA, CDR2 YSLEER, per germline. With V trimmed by 1 base and J by 1 base, 4 bases remained unmatched. CDR3 sequence: CASSQGGGGSYNEQFF. CDR3 in DNA: TGCGCCAGCAGCCAAGGAGGCGGGGGATCCTACAATGAGCAGTTCTTC.

This clonotype came up a few times. This may stem from a read error, because a much larger clone lies one nucleotide away. Because the CDR3 is missing its conserved closing phenylalanine or tryptophan, this is likely a read error. The chain recombines TRBV20-1 with TRBJ2-7; D ambiguous. The CDR3 covers 13 residues. Germline V gene sequence: CDR1 DFQATT, CDR2 SNEGSKA (reference sequence). V was clipped by 1 base and J by 0 bases, with 7 bases between them. CDR3: CSARAWSSYEQYL. The CDR3 coding sequence is TGCAGTGCTAGAGCCTGGAGCTCCTACGAGCAGTACCTC.

This chain connects TRBV7-9 to TRBJ2-7; D perhaps matches TRBD1 (6 bases). CDR1 and CDR2 (germline): SEHNR, FQNEAQ (reference sequence). The CDR3 is made up of 15 amino acids. V lost 1 base and J 6 bases, leaving 16 bases between the germline ends. This CDR3 is CASSLGGGVRGEQYF. Here the CDR3 DNA reads TGTGCCAGCAGCTTAGGTGGGGGCGTTCGGGGCGAGCAGTACTTC.

This clonotype came up many times. This chain links TRBV10-3 with TRBJ2-3, with 14 bases that match TRBD2. Germline CDR1 and CDR2: ENHRY and SYGVKD. V shed 5 bases, J shed 4 bases, and the junction held 8 bases outside the gene matches. This CDR3 has 17 amino acids. CDR3 DNA: TGTGCCATCAGTCGCGACCCGGGACTAGCGGGAGCAGATACGCAGTATTTT. This codes for CAISRDPGLAGADTQYF.

This sequence joins TRBV6-2 or TRBV6-3 and TRBJ2-1, with no clear D. The CDR3 consists of 13 residues. Between the trimmed V and J ends, which lost 10 bases and 9 bases, there was a span of 19 bases. Germline V CDR1 and CDR2: MNHEY, SVGEGT. The CDR3 DNA reads as TGTGCCACCTCCTCGTTGGGAAATAGTGAGCAGTTCTTC. Protein product: CATSSLGNSEQFF.

The chain has TRBV24-1 and TRBJ2-1; the D gene is possibly TRBD1 (6 bases). The germline V and J ends were trimmed by 9 bases and 0 bases, with 14 bases remaining between them. CDR1 is KGHDR, CDR2 SFDVKD, per germline. The CDR3 has 15 residues. The CDR3 DNA is TGTGCCACCCAGGGGCAAGCAAGCTCCTACAATGAGCAGTTCTTC. It is translated as CATQGQASSYNEQFF.

This clonotype has a count of ten or more. This chain uses TRBV6-5 with TRBJ2-3, with 7 bases aligning to TRBD2. The trim removed 0 bases at V and 3 bases at J, leaving 6 bases unmatched. The CDR3 runs to 16 residues. CDR1 is MNHEY, CDR2 SVGAGI, per germline. The CDR3 sequence is CASSYSWREITDTQYF. The CDR3 DNA reads as TGTGCCAGCAGTTACTCGTGGCGGGAGATAACAGATACGCAGTATTTT.

The chain is built from TRBV20-1 and TRBJ2-7, with D perhaps matching TRBD1 (5 bases). CDR3 length equals 14 residues. Per germline, CDR1 DFQATT and CDR2 SNEGSKA (reference sequence). Trimming took off 4 bases at V and 1 base at J, with 14 bases between the two ends. DNA for the CDR3: TGCAGTGCTACTTTGCAACAGGTTTCCTACGAGCAGTACTTC. This sequence encodes CSATLQQVSYEQYF.

The chain recombines TRBV2 with TRBJ2-5, with 7 positions matching TRBD1. The CDR3 length is 15 residues. Germline CDR1 and CDR2: SNHLY and FYNNEI. Trimming took 5 bases from V and 0 from J; bases not matched to a gene: 6. The CDR3 bases are TGTGCCAGCAGTTGGACAGGCCTAAACCAAGAGACCCAGTACTTC. Its translation is CASSWTGLNQETQYF.